The 2 T cell receptor beta chains presented below share a single source sample, sequenced in a study of blood T cell repertoires in COVID-19. Assay used: immunoSEQ multiplex PCR; TCRdb lists only in-frame clones, some missing. The sample has more than 150,000 clones, around 80% seen once. Sequencing input: PBMCs or T cells enriched from blood (not recorded which). All receptors come from a man aged 45-65 years who had recovered from COVID-19.

The gene calls are TRBV19 and TRBJ2-4; D gene ambiguous. The germline V and J ends were trimmed by 3 bases and 2 bases, with 11 bases remaining between them. The germline gives CDR1 LNHDA, CDR2 SQIVND (reference sequence). The CDR3 spans 15 residues. The CDR3 nucleotides are TGTGCCAGTAGTATGGCTCGCCAAACCAAAAACATTCAGTACTTC. Translated, it gives CASSMARQTKNIQYF. Looking up the rest from reference TRBV19 and TRBJ2-4 gives the full variable domain: DGGITQSPKYLFRKEGQNVTLSCEQNLNHDAMYWYRQDPGQGLRLIYYSQIVNDFQKGDIAEGYSVSREKKESFPLTVTSAQKNPTAFYLCASSMARQTKNIQYFGAGTRLSVL.

This clone was found many times. The rearrangement uses TRBV2 and TRBJ1-5, with D perhaps TRBD1 (6 bases). With 6 bases removed from V and 3 bases from J, the gap between germline ends came to 15 bases. Germline CDR1 is SNHLY and CDR2 is FYNNEI. The CDR3 is 15 amino acids. CDR3 sequence reads: CASSFRAGDNQPQHF. The CDR3 nucleotides are TGTGCCAGCAGCTTCCGGGCAGGGGACAATCAGCCCCAGCATTTT.